Listed here are 15 T cell receptor beta chains from one sample, sequenced in a study of blood T cell repertoires in COVID-19. TCRdb's table, derived via immunoSEQ multiplex PCR, lists solely in-frame clones and lacks some. This table has 150,000 to 200,000 clones, less than 90% appearing once. The sequenced sample consisted of peripheral blood. The receptors were gathered from a woman aged 70-85 years with COVID-19, enrolled during active disease.

The CDR3 sequence: CASSADRGNSYNEQFF. For the CDR3, the DNA is TGTGCCAGCAGCGCAGACAGGGGGAATTCCTACAATGAGCAGTTCTTC. The chain uses TRBV2 and TRBJ2-1, with 9 bases matching TRBD1. This CDR3 comprises 16 residues. From germline, CDR1 is SNHLY and CDR2 FYNNEI. The junction had 7 bases not matched to a gene; V was cut back by 6 bases and J by 1 base.

The CDR3 DNA reads TGCGCCAGCAGCCAAGATCCATACAGGGCTGGCACTGAAGCTTTCTTT. Translating it yields CASSQDPYRAGTEAFF. The chain combines TRBV4-3 with TRBJ1-1, with D perhaps matching TRBD1 (6 bases). The CDR3 is 16 residues long. Germline V CDR1 and CDR2: LGHNA, YSLEER. Trimming removed 0 bases at V and 4 bases at J, with 15 bases between.

The chain joins TRBV14 to TRBJ2-1; possible D gene TRBD1, 5 bases. Trimming removed 4 bases at V and 5 bases at J, with 18 bases between. There are 16 residues in the CDR3. Germline lookup yields CDR1 SGHDN and CDR2 FVKESK. CDR3 in amino acids: CASSRSGWTKNNEQFF. The CDR3 DNA follows: TGTGCCAGCAGCCGCTCGGGTTGGACAAAGAACAATGAGCAGTTCTTC. Drawing the rest from reference TRBV14 and TRBJ2-1, the complete variable domain is EAGVTQFPSHSVIEKGQTVTLRCDPISGHDNLYWYRRVMGKEIKFLLHFVKESKQDESGMPNNRFLAERTGGTYSTLKVQPAELEDSGVYFCASSRSGWTKNNEQFFGPGTRLTVL.

This clone was detected only once. V usage is TRBV28 and J usage is TRBJ2-7, with 8 bases that match TRBD2. The CDR3 loop spans 15 amino acids. Germline lookup yields CDR1 MDHEN and CDR2 SYDVKM. Trimming took 2 bases from V and 0 from J; bases not matched to a gene: 3. The CDR3 region is CASSLSGRASYEQYF. The CDR3 nucleotides read TGTGCCAGCAGTTTAAGCGGGAGAGCCTCCTACGAGCAGTACTTC.

The CDR3 here is CASSVTSRGSTDTQYF. CDR3 bases: TGTGCCAGCAGTGTTACTAGCAGAGGATCTACGGATACGCAGTATTTT. V usage is TRBV2 and J usage is TRBJ2-3; D is possibly TRBD2 (6 bases). Trimming shortened V by 4 bases and J by 6 bases, and 20 bases separated the two germline ends. CDR1 SNHLY and CDR2 FYNNEI come from the germline V gene. The CDR3 is 16 residues long.

The chain links TRBV24-1 to TRBJ2-5; 7 positions match TRBD1. The CDR3 length is 15 residues. The ends lost 3 bases at V and 2 bases at J; junction bases unmatched: 5. CDR1 KGHDR and CDR2 SFDVKD come from the germline V gene. CDR3 nucleotides: TGTGCCACCAGTGATCCCACAGGGGCTCAAGAGACCCAGTACTTC. Translating gives CATSDPTGAQETQYF.

This chain joins TRBV27 and TRBJ2-3; TRBD2 agrees at 9 bases. The CDR3 length is 17 residues. V trimming: 5 bases; J trimming: 0 bases; junction bases outside the gene matches: 9. Germline lookup yields CDR1 MNHEY and CDR2 SMNVEV (reference sequence). The CDR3 region is CASSDRLAVVSTDTQYF. The CDR3 DNA follows: TGTGCCAGCAGTGACCGACTAGCGGTCGTTAGCACAGATACGCAGTATTTT.

The V call is TRBV11-2, the J call TRBJ2-7, with 11 bases that match TRBD2. CDR1 and CDR2 (germline): SGHAT, FQNNGV. The CDR3 covers 16 residues. Germline trimming cut 0 bases from V and 4 bases from J; bases unmatched to any gene: 5. The CDR3 loop is CASSLDLTSGIYEQYF. As DNA, the CDR3 is TGTGCCAGCAGCTTAGATTTGACTAGCGGGATATACGAGCAGTACTTC. The variable domain in full, completed from reference TRBV11-2 and TRBJ2-7, reads EAGVAQSPRYKIIEKRQSVAFWCNPISGHATLYWYQQILGQGPKLLIQFQNNGVVDDSQLPKDRFSAERLKGVDSTLKIQPAKLEDSAVYLCASSLDLTSGIYEQYFGPGTRLTVT.

This clone occurred a few times. The chain uses TRBV6-6 and TRBJ1-2; D is unresolved. Germline CDR1 reads MNHNY; CDR2 reads SVGAGI (reference sequence). This CDR3 region has 14 residues. V lost 4 bases, J lost 2 bases, and 11 bases lay in between. The CDR3 nucleotides read TGTGCCAGCAGTTTAACGGAACAGAACTATGGCTACACCTTC. Its translation is CASSLTEQNYGYTF.

The chain uses TRBV5-4 and TRBJ2-3; tentatively, D is TRBD1 (6 bases). This CDR3 comprises 14 residues. Trimming left V 4 bases short and J 3 bases short, with 12 bases between. The V gene's germline CDR1 is SGHNT and CDR2 YYREEE (reference sequence). The DNA of the CDR3 is TGTGCCAGCAGCCGTAACAGGGTTACAGATACGCAGTATTTT. This translates into CASSRNRVTDTQYF.

This chain links TRBV24-1 with TRBJ1-2; 7 bases line up with TRBD1. The ends lost 7 bases at V and 6 bases at J; junction bases unmatched: 7. Looked up from germline, CDR1 is KGHDR and CDR2 is SFDVKD. The CDR3 covers 13 residues. In DNA, the CDR3 is TGTGCCACCAGGGCAGGGGGGCAGAATGGCTACACCTTC. This gives the protein CATRAGGQNGYTF.

This chain connects TRBV30 to TRBJ1-4; D uncertain. Germline CDR1 GTSNPN, CDR2 SVGIG (reference sequence). V lost 0 bases to trimming and J lost 8 bases, with 7 bases between them. This CDR3 has 12 residues. Here the CDR3 DNA reads TGTGCCTGGAGTGTACGTACAGAAAAACTGTTTTTT. Translating it yields CAWSVRTEKLFF.

The chain couples TRBV19 to TRBJ2-7; 10 bases align to TRBD2. V was clipped by 5 bases and J by 4 bases; unmatched bases: 5. This CDR3 comprises 14 residues. The germline CDR1 and CDR2 sequences are LNHDA and SQIVND (reference sequence). The CDR3 region is CASSPGTSAYEQYF. The CDR3 region has the DNA TGTGCCAGTAGTCCCGGGACTAGCGCTTACGAGCAGTACTTC.

The J gene is TRBJ1-1, the V gene TRBV6-5; 7 positions match TRBD1. Losses at the gene ends were 10 bases for V and 7 bases for J; bases not matched to a gene: 18. The germline V gene encodes CDR1 MNHEY and CDR2 SVGAGI. The CDR3 extends over 15 amino acids. The CDR3 here is CATKQARGTANEAFF. Written as DNA, the CDR3 is TGTGCCACCAAACAGGCCCGAGGGACAGCCAATGAAGCTTTCTTT.

V and J are TRBV2 and TRBJ1-2; a weak D match, TRBD1 (5 bases). The germline V gene has CDR1 SNHLY and CDR2 FYNNEI. The CDR3 has 11 amino acids. The V gene lost 7 bases and the J gene lost 4 bases, with 7 bases spanning the gap. In DNA form, the CDR3 reads TGTGCCAGCACAGACAGCTATGGCTACACCTTC. It codes for CASTDSYGYTF.